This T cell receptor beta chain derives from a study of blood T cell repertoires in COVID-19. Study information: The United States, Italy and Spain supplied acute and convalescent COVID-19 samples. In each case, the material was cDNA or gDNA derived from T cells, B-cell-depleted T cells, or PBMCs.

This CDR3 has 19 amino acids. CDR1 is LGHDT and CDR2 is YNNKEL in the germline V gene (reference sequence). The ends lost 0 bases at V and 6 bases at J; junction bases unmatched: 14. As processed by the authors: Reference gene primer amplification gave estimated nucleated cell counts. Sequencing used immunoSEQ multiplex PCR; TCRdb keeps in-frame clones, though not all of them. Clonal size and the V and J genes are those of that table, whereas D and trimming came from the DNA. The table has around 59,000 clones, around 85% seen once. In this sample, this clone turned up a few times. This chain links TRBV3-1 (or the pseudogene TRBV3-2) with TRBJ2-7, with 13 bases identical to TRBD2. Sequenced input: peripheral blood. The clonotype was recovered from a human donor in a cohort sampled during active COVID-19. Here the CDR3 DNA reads TGTGCCAGCAGCCAAGAGAGGGCAACTAGCGGGAGGGCATTAGGCGAGCAGTACTTC. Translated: CASSQERATSGRALGEQYF.